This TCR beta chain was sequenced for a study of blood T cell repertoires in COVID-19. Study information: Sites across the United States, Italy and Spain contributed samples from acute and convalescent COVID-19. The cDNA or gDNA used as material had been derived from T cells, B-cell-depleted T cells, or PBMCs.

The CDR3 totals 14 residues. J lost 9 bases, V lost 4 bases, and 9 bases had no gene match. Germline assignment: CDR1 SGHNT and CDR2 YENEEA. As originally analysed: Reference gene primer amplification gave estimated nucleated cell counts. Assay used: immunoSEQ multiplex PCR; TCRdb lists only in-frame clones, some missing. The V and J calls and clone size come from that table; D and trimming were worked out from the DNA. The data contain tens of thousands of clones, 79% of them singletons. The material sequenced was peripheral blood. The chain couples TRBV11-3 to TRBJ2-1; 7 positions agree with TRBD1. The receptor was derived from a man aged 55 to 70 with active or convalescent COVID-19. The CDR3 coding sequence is TGTGCCAGCAGCTCACAGGGGAGCACGGCTGAGCAGTTCTTC. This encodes CASSSQGSTAEQFF.